The next 10 T cell receptor beta chains were all read from a single sample in a study of T cells in Graves' hyperthyroidism and ophthalmopathy. Amplified TCR beta CDR3 regions derived from RNA transcripts. The HTBI set primed first-round TCR CDR3 RT-PCR. TCRdb fed the multiplex PCR reads into MiXCR, producing one record per CDR3 protein. In the table there are 85,000 to 110,000 distinct CDR3 sequences, roughly 50% of which are singletons. Specimen: blood. The receptors shown here come from a man aged 40-50 years with Graves' hyperthyroidism.

On this clonotype: A read error is possible here, since a much larger clone lies one base away. The chain combines TRBV9 with TRBJ2-1; 11 nucleotides line up with TRBD1. The ends lost 5 bases at V and 6 bases at J; junction bases unmatched: 7. Germline V lookup: CDR1 SGDLS, CDR2 YYNGEE. The CDR3 spans 15 residues. The chain's CDR3 is CASSRGTGGLNEQFF. In DNA form, the CDR3 reads TGTGCCAGCAGTCGGGGGACAGGGGGTCTCAATGAGCAGTTCTTC.

This clonotype has at least ten counts. This rearrangement joins TRBV4-3 to TRBJ2-7, with 8 bases matching TRBD2. CDR1 and CDR2 (germline): LGHNA, YSLEER. CDR3 length: 15 residues. The junction had 5 bases not matched to a gene; V was cut back by 0 bases and J by 4 bases. CDR3 in DNA: TGCGCCAGCAGCCAAGATAGCGGGATGGGATACGAGCAGTACTTC. This sequence encodes CASSQDSGMGYEQYF.

Ten or more counts support this clonotype. This rearrangement joins TRBV24-1 to TRBJ2-3; 13 bases match TRBD2. This CDR3 region has 16 residues. Germline trimming cut 0 bases from V and 7 bases from J; bases unmatched to any gene: 3. The germline V gene has CDR1 KGHDR and CDR2 SFDVKD. CDR3 loop: CATSDLTSGRANTQYF. In DNA, the CDR3 is TGTGCCACCAGTGATTTGACTAGCGGGAGGGCTAATACGCAGTATTTT.

In this sample, this clonotype turned up many times. The chain carries TRBV7-8 and TRBJ1-4; TRBD1 might be the D (6 bases). Germline CDR1 is SGHVS and CDR2 is FQNEAQ. V was pared by 3 bases and J by 6 bases, with 11 bases between. The CDR3 is 14 amino acids. The CDR3 region is CASSLTGHDEKLFF. DNA for the CDR3: TGTGCCAGCAGCTTGACAGGCCACGATGAAAAACTGTTTTTT.

This clonotype was recorded many times. The chain couples TRBV9 to TRBJ2-1; 8 bases line up with TRBD2. The CDR3 spans 15 residues. After removal of 3 bases from V and 5 bases from J, the junction contained 7 bases not matched to a gene. Germline assignment: CDR1 SGDLS and CDR2 YYNGEE. For the CDR3, the DNA is TGTGCCAGCAGCGCCTATGGTAGCGGGGACAATGAGCAGTTCTTC. This gives the protein CASSAYGSGDNEQFF.

This clonotype has at least ten counts. The J gene is TRBJ1-1, the V gene TRBV11-3; D is possibly TRBD1 (6 bases). Between the trimmed V and J ends, which lost 5 bases and 5 bases, there was a span of 12 bases. The CDR3 is 13 residues long. Germline loops: CDR1 SGHNT, CDR2 YENEEA. CDR3 sequence (DNA): TGTGCCAGCAGCCAATCAGGGGTGACTGAAGCTTTCTTT. Amino acids: CASSQSGVTEAFF.

This chain links TRBV6-6 with TRBJ1-1, with a tentative D call TRBD1 (5 bases). Per germline, CDR1 MNHNY and CDR2 SVGAGI (reference sequence). The V gene lost 5 bases and the J gene lost 1 base, with 8 bases spanning the gap. CDR3 size: 13 residues. The CDR3 loop reads CASSPGPNTEAFF. In DNA, the CDR3 is TGTGCCAGCAGTCCGGGACCGAACACTGAAGCTTTCTTT.

As regards this clonotype: The conserved final phenylalanine or tryptophan is absent from the CDR3, which likely points to a read error. The CDR3 loop is CASSLEGGGNQPQHL. The CDR3 bases are TGCGCCAGCAGCTTGGAAGGGGGCGGGAATCAGCCCCAGCATTTG. This chain uses TRBV5-1 with TRBJ1-5, with TRBD1 identical over 7 bases. V dropped 0 bases and J dropped 4; count of bases not matched to a gene: 4. The CDR3 length is 15 residues. Germline CDR1 reads SGHRS; CDR2 reads YFSETQ.

This clonotype was observed at least ten times. The V gene is TRBV6-1, the J gene TRBJ1-2; no clear D. The CDR3 has 12 residues. Germline CDR1 MNHNS, CDR2 SASEGT. V dropped 9 bases and J dropped 5 bases, with 13 bases sitting between them. In DNA, the CDR3 is TGTGCCAGGTCTGAGACGGGTTATGGCTACACCTTC. It yields the protein CARSETGYGYTF.

This clonotype was recorded at least ten times. The rearrangement links TRBV20-1 to TRBJ2-7; D gene ambiguous. The V end was cut by 2 bases, the J end by 3 bases, with 17 bases between. CDR3 size: 15 residues. Germline-derived CDR1 and CDR2 are DFQATT and SNEGSKA (reference sequence). The CDR3 here is CSARIFGFRGYEQYF. DNA for the CDR3: TGCAGTGCTAGAATTTTCGGGTTCCGAGGCTACGAGCAGTACTTC.